These 7 T cell receptor beta chains were sequenced from one sample in a study of CD8 T cells in Susac syndrome. When the RNA was reverse transcribed, random hexamers were used with an input of about 0.45 to 1 ug. From the immunoSEQ multiplex PCR reads, TCRdb called clonotypes with MiXCR, one entry per CDR3 protein. The sample has around 150,000 distinct CDR3 sequences; approximately 96% are singletons. Sequenced material: CD4+ T cells from PBMCs. These TCRs come from a human donor with Susac syndrome.

The V gene is TRBV28, the J gene TRBJ2-5, with no clear D. V lost 4 bases and J 1 base, leaving 10 bases between the germline ends. The CDR3 runs 14 residues. Per germline, CDR1 MDHEN and CDR2 SYDVKM. Here the CDR3 DNA reads TGTGCCAGCAGTTCCCCTTCGTCCCAAGAGACCCAGTACTTC. As protein: CASSSPSSQETQYF.

The CDR3, as DNA: TGTGCCAGCAGCAAGAGCCGGGGGGCTGAAGCTTTCTTT. Amino acids: CASSKSRGAEAFF. The chain combines TRBV7-9 with TRBJ1-1; D is perhaps TRBD1 (5 bases). Trimming removed 5 bases at V and 6 bases at J, with 13 bases between. The CDR3 totals 13 residues. In germline, CDR1 is SEHNR, CDR2 FQNEAQ (reference sequence). The complete variable domain, with remaining parts taken from reference TRBV7-9 and TRBJ1-1, reads DTGVSQNPRHKITKRGQNVTFRCDPISEHNRLYWYRQTLGQGPEFLTYFQNEAQLEKSRLLSDRFSAERPKGSFSTLEIQRTEQGDSAMYLCASSKSRGAEAFFGQGTRLTVV.

The V gene is TRBV11-1, the J gene TRBJ2-3; 10 bases agree with TRBD2. Germline CDR1 SGHAT, CDR2 FQDESV (reference sequence). Trimming at V came to 0 bases and at J to 0 bases, leaving 12 bases not matched to a gene. This CDR3 spans 20 amino acids. This chain's CDR3 is CASSLARRGLAKVSTDTQYF. The DNA for the CDR3 is TGTGCCAGCAGCTTAGCCCGGCGGGGACTAGCGAAAGTAAGCACAGATACGCAGTATTTT. Variable domain in full (rest from reference TRBV11-1 and TRBJ2-3): EAEVAQSPRYKITEKSQAVAFWCDPISGHATLYWYRQILGQGPELLVQFQDESVVDDSQLPKDRFSAERLKGVDSTLKIQPAELGDSAMYLCASSLARRGLAKVSTDTQYFGPGTRLTVL.

This clonotype appeared a few times. This chain joins TRBV12-3 or TRBV12-4 and TRBJ2-7, with 9 nucleotides matching TRBD2. Trimming took 5 bases from V and 2 from J; bases not matched to a gene: 4. This CDR3 has 14 residues. The CDR3 nucleotides are TGTGCCAGCAGTGTTAGCGGGGGCACCTACGAGCAGTACTTC. Encoded protein: CASSVSGGTYEQYF.

The chain couples TRBV20-1 to TRBJ2-4; no reliable D call. Trimming cost V 3 bases and J 2 bases, with 14 bases left between them. CDR1 is DFQATT, CDR2 SNEGSKA, per germline (reference sequence). The CDR3 is 15 amino acids. CDR3 in amino acids: CSARPRDQSKNIQYF. CDR3 nucleotide sequence: TGCAGTGCTAGGCCTAGAGACCAATCCAAAAACATTCAGTACTTC.

The rearrangement uses TRBV20-1 and TRBJ2-7; weak D call: TRBD2 (5 bases). V lost 0 bases to trimming and J lost 3 bases, with 9 bases between them. The CDR3 extends over 13 amino acids. Germline CDR1 and CDR2: DFQATT and SNEGSKA (reference sequence). The CDR3 is CSARDVSDYEQYF. In DNA, the CDR3 is TGCAGTGCTAGAGATGTTAGCGACTACGAGCAGTACTTC.

V gene TRBV14 combines with J gene TRBJ2-3; TRBD2 might be the D (5 bases). Trimming took 1 base from V and 4 from J, leaving 15 bases between them. CDR1 SGHDN and CDR2 FVKESK come from the germline V gene. The CDR3 runs 16 residues. The CDR3 DNA is TGTGCCAGCAGCCAAGCCGGACTTAAAAGCCCAGATACGCAGTATTTT. Protein product: CASSQAGLKSPDTQYF.